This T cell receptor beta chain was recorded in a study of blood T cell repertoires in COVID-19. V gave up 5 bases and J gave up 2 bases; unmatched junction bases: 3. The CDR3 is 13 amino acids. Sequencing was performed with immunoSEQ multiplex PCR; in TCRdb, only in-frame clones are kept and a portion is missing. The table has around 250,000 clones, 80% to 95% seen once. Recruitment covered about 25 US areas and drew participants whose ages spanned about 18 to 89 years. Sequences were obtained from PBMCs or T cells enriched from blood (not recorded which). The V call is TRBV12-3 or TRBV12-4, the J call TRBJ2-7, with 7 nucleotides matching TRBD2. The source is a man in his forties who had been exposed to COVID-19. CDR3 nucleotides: TGTGCCAGCAGTGGACTAGTCACCTACGAGCAGTACTTC. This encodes CASSGLVTYEQYF.